This T cell receptor (beta chain) was retrieved from a study of radiation and T cells in renal cell carcinoma. As for time point: blood 2 weeks post-SBRT. Treatment defined: 15 Gy SBRT to primary tumor, nephrectomy 4 weeks later. The tumor was a clear cell renal cell carcinoma. Produced via immunoSEQ multiplex PCR; TCRdb's table is partial and in-frame only. The table records about 130,000 clones, around 89% of them present only once. V lost 1 base and J lost 2; bases outside the gene matches: 2. The CDR3 spans 14 residues. From germline, CDR1 is SGHKS and CDR2 YYEKEE (reference sequence). The chain recombines TRBV5-5 with TRBJ1-1; 7 bases are a match to TRBD1. Sequences were derived from blood, sampled from a patient whose treatment included radiotherapy and nephrectomy. The TCR sequence derives from a woman in her 70s with renal cell carcinoma. The CDR3 region is CASSLWDRNTEAFF. CDR3 sequence (DNA): TGTGCCAGCAGCTTGTGGGACAGAAACACTGAAGCTTTCTTT. Full variable domain (missing parts from reference TRBV5-5 and TRBJ1-1): DAGVTQSPTHLIKTRGQQVTLRCSPISGHKSVSWYQQVLGQGPQFIFQYYEKEERGRGNFPDRFSARQFPNYSSELNVNALLLGDSALYLCASSLWDRNTEAFFGQGTRLTVV.